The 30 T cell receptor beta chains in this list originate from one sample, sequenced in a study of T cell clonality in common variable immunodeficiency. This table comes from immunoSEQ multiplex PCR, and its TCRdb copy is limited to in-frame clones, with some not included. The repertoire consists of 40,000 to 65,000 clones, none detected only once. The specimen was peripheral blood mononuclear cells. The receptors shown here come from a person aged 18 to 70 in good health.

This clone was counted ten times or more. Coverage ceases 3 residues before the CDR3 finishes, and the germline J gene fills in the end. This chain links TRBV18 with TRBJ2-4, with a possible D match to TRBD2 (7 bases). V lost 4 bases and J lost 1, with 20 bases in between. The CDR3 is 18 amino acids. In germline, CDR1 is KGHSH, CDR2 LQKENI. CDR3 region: CASSRTTTGGLAKNIQYF. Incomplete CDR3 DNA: TGTGCCAGCTCACGGACTACAACGGGGGGCCTCGCCAAAAACATT.

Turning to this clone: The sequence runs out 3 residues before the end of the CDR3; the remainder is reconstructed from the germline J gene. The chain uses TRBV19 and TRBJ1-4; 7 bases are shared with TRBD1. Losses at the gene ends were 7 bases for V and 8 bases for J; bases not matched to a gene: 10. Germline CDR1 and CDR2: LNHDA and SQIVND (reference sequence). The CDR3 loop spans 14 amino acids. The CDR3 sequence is CASTETGMGEKLFF. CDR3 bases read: TGTGCCAGTACCGAGACAGGGATGGGAGAAAAA.

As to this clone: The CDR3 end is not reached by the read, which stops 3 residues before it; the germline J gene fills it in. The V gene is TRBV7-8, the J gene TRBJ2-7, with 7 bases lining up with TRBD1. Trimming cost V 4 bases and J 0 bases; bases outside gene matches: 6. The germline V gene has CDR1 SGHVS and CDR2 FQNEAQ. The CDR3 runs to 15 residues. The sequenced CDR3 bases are TGTGCCAGCAGCTCGGGACAGCGTAGCTCCTACGAG. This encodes CASSSGQRSSYE. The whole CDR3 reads CASSSGQRSSYEQYF.

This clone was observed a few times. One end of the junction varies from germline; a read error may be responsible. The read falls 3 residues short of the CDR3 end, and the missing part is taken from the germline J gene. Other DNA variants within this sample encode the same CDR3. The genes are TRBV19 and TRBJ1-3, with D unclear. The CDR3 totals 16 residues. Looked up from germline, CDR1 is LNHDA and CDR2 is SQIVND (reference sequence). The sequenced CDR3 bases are TGTGCCAGTAGTCAGAACTTGATAACTACTGGAAACACT. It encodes CASSQNLITTGNT. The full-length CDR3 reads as CASSQNLITTGNTIYF.

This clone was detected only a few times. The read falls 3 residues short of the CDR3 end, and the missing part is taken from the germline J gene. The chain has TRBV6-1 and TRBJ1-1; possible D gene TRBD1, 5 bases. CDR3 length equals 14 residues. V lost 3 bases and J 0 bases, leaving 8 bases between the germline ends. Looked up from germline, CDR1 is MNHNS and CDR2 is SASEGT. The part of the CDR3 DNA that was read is TGTGCCAGCAGTGATTCAGGGTTGAACACTGAA. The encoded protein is CASSDSGLNTE. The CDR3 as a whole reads CASSDSGLNTEAFF.

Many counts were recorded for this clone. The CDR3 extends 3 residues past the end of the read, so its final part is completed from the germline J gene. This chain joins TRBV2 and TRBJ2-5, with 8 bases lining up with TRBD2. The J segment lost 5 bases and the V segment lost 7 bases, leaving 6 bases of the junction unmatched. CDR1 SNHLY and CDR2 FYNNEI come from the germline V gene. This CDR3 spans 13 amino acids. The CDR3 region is CASTSASGETQYF. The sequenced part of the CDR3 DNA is TGTGCCAGCACCAGCGCTAGCGGGGAGACC.

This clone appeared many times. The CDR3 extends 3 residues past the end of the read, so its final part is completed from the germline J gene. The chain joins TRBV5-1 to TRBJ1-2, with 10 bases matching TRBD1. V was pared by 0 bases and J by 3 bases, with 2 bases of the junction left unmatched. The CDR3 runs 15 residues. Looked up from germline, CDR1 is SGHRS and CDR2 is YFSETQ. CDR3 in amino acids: CASSLDGTGDYGYTF. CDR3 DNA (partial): TGCGCCAGCAGCTTGGACGGGACAGGGGACTATGGC.

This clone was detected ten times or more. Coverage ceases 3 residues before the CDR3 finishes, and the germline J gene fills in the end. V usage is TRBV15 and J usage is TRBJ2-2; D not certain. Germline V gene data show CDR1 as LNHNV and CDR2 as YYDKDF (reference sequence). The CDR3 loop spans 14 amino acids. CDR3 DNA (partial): TGTGCCACCAGCAGACCCTTAGGGTATTCACCG. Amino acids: CATSRPLGYSP. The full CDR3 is CATSRPLGYSPLFF.

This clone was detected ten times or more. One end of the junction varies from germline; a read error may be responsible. Incomplete CDR3 DNA: TGCAGTGCCAGAGCGGGGGTAAATTCCTACGAG. Its protein product is CSARAGVNSYE. The entire CDR3 protein reads CSARAGVNSYEQYF. The chain couples TRBV20-1 to TRBJ2-7, with TRBD2 matching 8 bases. The missing CDR3 end, 3 residues past where the read stops, is filled in from the germline J gene. CDR1 is DFQATT, CDR2 SNEGSKA, per germline (reference sequence). The CDR3 sequence is 14 residues long.

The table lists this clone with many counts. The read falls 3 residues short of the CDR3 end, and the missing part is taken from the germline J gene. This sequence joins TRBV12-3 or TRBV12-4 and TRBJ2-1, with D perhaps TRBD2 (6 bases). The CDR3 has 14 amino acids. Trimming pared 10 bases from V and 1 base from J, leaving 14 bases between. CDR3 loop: CATLRGGSYNEQFF. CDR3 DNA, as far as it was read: TGTGCCACTCTTAGAGGAGGGTCCTACAATGAG.

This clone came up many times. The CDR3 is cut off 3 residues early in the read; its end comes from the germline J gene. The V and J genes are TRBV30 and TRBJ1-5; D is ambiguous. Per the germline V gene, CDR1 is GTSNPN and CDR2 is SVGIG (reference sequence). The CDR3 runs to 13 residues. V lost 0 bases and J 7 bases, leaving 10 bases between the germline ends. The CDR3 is CAWSVSLAQPQHF. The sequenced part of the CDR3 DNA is TGTGCCTGGAGTGTTTCTCTAGCCCAGCCC.

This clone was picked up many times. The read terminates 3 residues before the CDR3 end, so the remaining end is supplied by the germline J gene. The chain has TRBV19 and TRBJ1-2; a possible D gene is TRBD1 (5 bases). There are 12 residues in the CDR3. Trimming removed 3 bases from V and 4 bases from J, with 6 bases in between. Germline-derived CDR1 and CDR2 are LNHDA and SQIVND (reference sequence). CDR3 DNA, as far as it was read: TGTGCCAGTAGTATGCAGGGCTATGGC. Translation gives CASSMQGYG. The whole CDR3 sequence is CASSMQGYGYTF.

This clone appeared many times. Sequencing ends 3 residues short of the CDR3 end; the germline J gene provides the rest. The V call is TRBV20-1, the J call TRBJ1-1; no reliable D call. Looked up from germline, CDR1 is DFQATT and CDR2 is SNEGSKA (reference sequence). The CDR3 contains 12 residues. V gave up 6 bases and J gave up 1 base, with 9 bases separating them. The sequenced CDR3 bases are TGCAGTGCCATGCCCGGGAACACTGAA. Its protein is CSAMPGNTE. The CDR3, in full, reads CSAMPGNTEAFF.

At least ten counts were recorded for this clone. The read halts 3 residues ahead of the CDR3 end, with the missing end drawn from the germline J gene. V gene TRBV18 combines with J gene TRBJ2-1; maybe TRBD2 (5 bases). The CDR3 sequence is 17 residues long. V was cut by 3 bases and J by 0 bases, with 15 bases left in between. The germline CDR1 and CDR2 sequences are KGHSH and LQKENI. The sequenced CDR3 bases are TGTGCCAGCTCACCCCGGGGTGGCGGAGACTCCTACAATGAG. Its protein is CASSPRGGGDSYNE. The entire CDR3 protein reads CASSPRGGGDSYNEQFF.

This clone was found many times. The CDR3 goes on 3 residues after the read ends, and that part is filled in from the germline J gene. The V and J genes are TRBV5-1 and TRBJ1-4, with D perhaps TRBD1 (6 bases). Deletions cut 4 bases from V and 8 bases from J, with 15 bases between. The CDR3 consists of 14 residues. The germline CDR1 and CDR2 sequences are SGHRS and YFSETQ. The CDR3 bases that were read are TGCGCCAGCAGCCCGCGACAGGTTACCGAAAAA. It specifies CASSPRQVTEK. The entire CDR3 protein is CASSPRQVTEKLFF.

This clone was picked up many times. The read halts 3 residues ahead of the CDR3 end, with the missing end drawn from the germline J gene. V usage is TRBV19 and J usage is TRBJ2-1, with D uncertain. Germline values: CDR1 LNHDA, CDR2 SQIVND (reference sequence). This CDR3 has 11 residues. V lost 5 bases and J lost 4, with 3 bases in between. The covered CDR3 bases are TGTGCCAGTAGTCAGTACAATGAG. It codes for CASSQYNE. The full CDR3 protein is CASSQYNEQFF.

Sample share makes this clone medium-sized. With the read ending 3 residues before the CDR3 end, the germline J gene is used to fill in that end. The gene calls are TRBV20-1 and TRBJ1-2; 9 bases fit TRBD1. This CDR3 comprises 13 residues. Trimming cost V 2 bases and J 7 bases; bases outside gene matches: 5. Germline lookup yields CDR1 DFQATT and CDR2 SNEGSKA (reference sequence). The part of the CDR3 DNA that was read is TGCAGTGCTAGAACAGGGGGCGAGGTTGGC. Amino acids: CSARTGGEVG. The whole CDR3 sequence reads CSARTGGEVGYTF.

CDR3: CASSLGQELSYGYTF. Incomplete CDR3 DNA: TGCGCCAGCAGCTTGGGACAGGAGCTAAGCTATGGC. This rearrangement joins TRBV5-1 to TRBJ1-2; a weak D match, TRBD1 (6 bases). The CDR3 is cut off 3 residues early in the read; its end comes from the germline J gene. This CDR3 is 15 amino acids long. Germline V gene lookup returns CDR1 SGHRS and CDR2 YFSETQ. Deletions cut 0 bases from V and 4 bases from J, with 13 bases between.

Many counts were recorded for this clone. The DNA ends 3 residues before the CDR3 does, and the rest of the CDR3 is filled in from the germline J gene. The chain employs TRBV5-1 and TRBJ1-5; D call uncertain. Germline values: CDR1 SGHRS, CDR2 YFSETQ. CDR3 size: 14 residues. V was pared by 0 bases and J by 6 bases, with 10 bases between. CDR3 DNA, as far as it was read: TGCGCCAGCAGCTTGGATCAGGCGGGTCAGCCC. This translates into CASSLDQAGQP. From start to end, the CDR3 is CASSLDQAGQPQHF.

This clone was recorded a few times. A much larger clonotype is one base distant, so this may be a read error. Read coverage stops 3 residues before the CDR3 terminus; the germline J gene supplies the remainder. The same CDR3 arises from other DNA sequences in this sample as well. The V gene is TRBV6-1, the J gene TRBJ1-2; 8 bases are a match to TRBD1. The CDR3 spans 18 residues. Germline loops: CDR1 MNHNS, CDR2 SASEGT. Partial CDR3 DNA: TGTGCCAGCAGTGAAGGGCAGGGGGCTACTCGGCCGGGCTATGGA. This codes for CASSEGQGATRPGYG. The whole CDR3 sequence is CASSEGQGATRPGYGYTF.

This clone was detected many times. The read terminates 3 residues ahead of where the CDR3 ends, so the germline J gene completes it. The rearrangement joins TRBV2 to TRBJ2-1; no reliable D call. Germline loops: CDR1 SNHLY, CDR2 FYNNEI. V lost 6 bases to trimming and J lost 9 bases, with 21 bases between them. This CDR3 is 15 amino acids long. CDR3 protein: CASRPSERPTPEQFF. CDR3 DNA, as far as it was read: TGTGCCAGCAGACCCAGTGAGCGTCCGACCCCTGAG.

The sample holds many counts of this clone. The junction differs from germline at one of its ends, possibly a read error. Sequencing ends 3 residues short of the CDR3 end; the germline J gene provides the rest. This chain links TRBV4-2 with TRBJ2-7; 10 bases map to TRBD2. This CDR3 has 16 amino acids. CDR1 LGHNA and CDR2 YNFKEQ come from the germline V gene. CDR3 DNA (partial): TGCGCCAGCAGCCAAGAAGAAGGAGCGGGGGGGAACGAG. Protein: CASSQEEGAGGNE. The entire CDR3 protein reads CASSQEEGAGGNEQYF.

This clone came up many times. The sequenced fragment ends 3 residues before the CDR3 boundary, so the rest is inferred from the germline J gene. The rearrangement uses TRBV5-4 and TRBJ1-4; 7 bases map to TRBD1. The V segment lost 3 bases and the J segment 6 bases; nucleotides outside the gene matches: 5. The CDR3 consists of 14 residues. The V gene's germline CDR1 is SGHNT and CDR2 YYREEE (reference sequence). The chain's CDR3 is CASSSRQGHEKLFF. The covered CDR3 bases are TGTGCCAGCAGCTCGCGACAGGGTCATGAAAAA.

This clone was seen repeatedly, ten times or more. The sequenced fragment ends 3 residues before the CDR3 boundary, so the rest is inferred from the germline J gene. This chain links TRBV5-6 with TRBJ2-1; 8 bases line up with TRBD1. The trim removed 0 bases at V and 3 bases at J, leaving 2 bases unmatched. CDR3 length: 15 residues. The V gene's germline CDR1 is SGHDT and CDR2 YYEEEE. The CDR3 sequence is CASSLAGQGYNEQFF. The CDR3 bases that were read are TGTGCCAGCAGCTTGGCAGGACAGGGCTACAATGAG. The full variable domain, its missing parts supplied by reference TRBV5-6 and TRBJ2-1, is DAGVTQSPTHLIKTRGQQVTLRCSPKSGHDTVSWYQQALGQGPQFIFQYYEEEERQRGNFPDRFSGHQFPNYSSELNVNALLLGDSALYLCASSLAGQGYNEQFFGPGTRLTVL.

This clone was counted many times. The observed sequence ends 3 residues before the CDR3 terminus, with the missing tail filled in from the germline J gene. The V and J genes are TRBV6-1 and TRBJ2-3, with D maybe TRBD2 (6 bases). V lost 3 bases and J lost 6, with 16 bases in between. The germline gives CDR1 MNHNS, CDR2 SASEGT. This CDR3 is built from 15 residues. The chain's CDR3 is CASSDSERAADTQYF. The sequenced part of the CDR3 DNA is TGTGCCAGCAGTGATTCGGAGCGGGCCGCGGATACG.

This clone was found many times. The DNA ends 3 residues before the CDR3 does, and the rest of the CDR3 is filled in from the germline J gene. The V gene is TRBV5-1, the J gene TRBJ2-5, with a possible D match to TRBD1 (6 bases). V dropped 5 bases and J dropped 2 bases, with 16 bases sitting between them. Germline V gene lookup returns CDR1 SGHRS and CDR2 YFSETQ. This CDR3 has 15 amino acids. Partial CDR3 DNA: TGCGCCAGCAGTTCAGGGGTCATGCGGCAAGAGACC. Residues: CASSSGVMRQET. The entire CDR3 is CASSSGVMRQETQYF. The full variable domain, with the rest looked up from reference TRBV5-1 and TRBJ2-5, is KAGVTQTPRYLIKTRGQQVTLSCSPISGHRSVSWYQQTPGQGLQFLFEYFSETQRNKGNFPGRFSGRQFSNSRSEMNVSTLELGDSALYLCASSSGVMRQETQYFGPGTRLLVL.

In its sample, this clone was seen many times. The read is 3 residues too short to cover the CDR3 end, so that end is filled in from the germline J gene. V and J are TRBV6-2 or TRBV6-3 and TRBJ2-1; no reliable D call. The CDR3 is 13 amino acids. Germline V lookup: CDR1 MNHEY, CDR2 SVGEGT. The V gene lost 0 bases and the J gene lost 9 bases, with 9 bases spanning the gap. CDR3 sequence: CASSYSMVGEQFF. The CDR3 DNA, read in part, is TGTGCCAGCAGTTACTCGATGGTCGGTGAG.

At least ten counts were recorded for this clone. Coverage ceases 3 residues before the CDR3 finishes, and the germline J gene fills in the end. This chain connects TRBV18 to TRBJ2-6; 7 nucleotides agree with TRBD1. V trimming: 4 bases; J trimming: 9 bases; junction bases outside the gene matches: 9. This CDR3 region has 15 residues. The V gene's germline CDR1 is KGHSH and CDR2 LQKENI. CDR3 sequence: CASSLLQGSGNVLTF. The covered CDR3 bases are TGTGCCAGCTCACTGTTACAGGGGTCGGGCAACGTC.

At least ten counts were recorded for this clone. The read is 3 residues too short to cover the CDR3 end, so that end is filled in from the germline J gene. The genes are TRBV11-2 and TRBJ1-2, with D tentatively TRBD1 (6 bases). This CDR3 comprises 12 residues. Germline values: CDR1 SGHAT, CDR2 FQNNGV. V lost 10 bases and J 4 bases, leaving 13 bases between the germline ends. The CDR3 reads CATATGPYGYTF. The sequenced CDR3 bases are TGTGCCACCGCGACAGGCCCCTATGGC.

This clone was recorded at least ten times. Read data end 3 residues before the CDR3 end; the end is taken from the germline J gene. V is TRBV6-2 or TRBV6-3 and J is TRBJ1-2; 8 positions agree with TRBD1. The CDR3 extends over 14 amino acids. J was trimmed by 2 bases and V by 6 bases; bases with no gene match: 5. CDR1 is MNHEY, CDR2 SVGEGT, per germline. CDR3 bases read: TGTGCCAGCAGCTCCGGGACAGGAAACTATGGC. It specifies CASSSGTGNYG. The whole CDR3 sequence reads CASSSGTGNYGYTF.